This record concerns one T cell receptor beta chain sequence. Its antigen is still unknown. This record comes from a study of monozygotic twins with inflammatory bowel disease (dated by TCRdb to between 2019 and 2020). For context, the study as a whole: The full study comprised 30 or so monozygotic twin pairs: nine German pairs (four IBD-concordant, five IBD-discordant) and 19 IBD-discordant Danish pairs. The search for disease-associated traits relied mainly on comparing, within discordant pairs, IBD patients with their genetically identical healthy co-twins. Each individual had, on average, about 151 000 unique TCRalpha sequences and 181 000 unique TCRbeta sequences available for analysis.

What the study reported, not specific to this receptor: Fewer clonotypes were shared with other individuals by IBD patients than by healthy twins, most markedly in patients showing signs of disease activity. Background noise and inter-individual variability may have been introduced into the repertoires by the differing immunosuppressive treatments among patients. Distinction between different T cell subtypes could not be achieved in the analysis. The results gave no support for a single strong signal or clonotype linked to IBD. Repertoire similarity did not differ between concordant and discordant twins, which could be due to limited statistical power. TCRbeta repertoire diversity, by inverse Simpson index, was decreased in IBD patients compared with their healthy co-twins.

From each donor, a roughly 2.5 ml peripheral blood sample was collected into PAXgene tubes and stored at -80 degrees C. Without T cell sorting, total RNA was isolated from whole blood using the PAXgene blood miRNA kit on an automated QIAcube. Peripheral blood from monozygotic twin pairs who were concordant or discordant for inflammatory bowel disease underwent deep TCRalpha and TCRbeta repertoire profiling using unique molecular barcoding. Smoking habits were recorded for all twin pairs, and individuals were classified as current, former or never smokers. The protocol used for the library was 5' RACE. Preparation of each TCR library used roughly 3.5 ug of total RNA. cDNA was synthesized with SMARTScribe reverse transcriptase in eight separate reactions per sample. During cDNA synthesis, unique molecular identifiers containing a 6-nucleotide sample barcode were introduced by template switching. Two nested PCRs of roughly 16 and 10 cycles amplified the TCRalpha and TCRbeta cDNA, and bead purification followed each PCR. Before amplification, the cDNA was treated with uracil DNA-glycosylase and purified using the QIAquick PCR purification kit. The second PCR added Illumina TruSeq-compatible adapters along with sample-specific barcodes. TapeStation and Qubit were used to check library quality and concentration, and approximately 5 ng of each library went into the pool. Sequencing of pooled libraries was carried out on an Illumina HiSeq2500 single-index Rapid Run using 2 x 100 bp reads and custom sequencing primers. As for the original processing: UMI-based consensus assembly with MiGEC version 1.2.6 was used to correct PCR and sequencing errors. V(D)J alignment, clonotype assembly and CDR3 extraction were performed with MiXCR version 2.1.1. Normalisation of gene usage, clonotype sharing and MAIT/NKT TCR abundance was achieved by analysing the top 1000, 10 000 and 20 000 clonotypes per sample. Diversity was computed as the inverse Simpson index with the vegan R package after downsampling to 27 000 UMIs. Statistical testing used paired Mann-Whitney U tests on the discordant twin pairs and applied Benjamini-Hochberg correction for multiple testing. Each CDR3 protein sequence appears as one entry after TCRdb reprocessed the reads, and no DNA is included. TCRdb assigned the V and J calls; the authors' analysis was not used. The sample table holds about 420,000 distinct CDR3 sequences. 2% to 3% of the sample goes to the ten largest clones.

From cysteine to phenylalanine, the CDR3 is 14 amino acids long. The record lacks a DNA sequence. The germline V gene gives CDR1 as MNHEY and CDR2 as SVGEGT. Sequenced material: blood. This sequence originates from a human donor with ulcerative colitis or Crohn's disease, or a healthy co-twin of an affected twin (not recorded which). Rearrangement joined TRBV6-2 or TRBV6-3 to TRBJ1-2; absent DNA, TCRdb's TRBD1 call cannot be checked. Here the CDR3 is given as CASSFATGVGGYTF.